The present entry profiles one T cell receptor (beta chain) with its context. No antigen is known for it. The sample is drawn from a study of CD8 T cells in ankylosing spondylitis. General observations from the study: Matched ankylosing spondylitis synovial fluid reportedly showed significant enrichment of disease-linked clones.

The CDR3 loop spans 13 amino acids. V gave up 2 bases and J gave up 6 bases, with 11 bases separating them. TCRdb passed the 5' RACE reads through MiXCR, listing each CDR3 protein once. The sample lists 200,000 to 250,000 distinct CDR3 sequences; 10% were seen once. J is TRBJ2-7 and V is TRBV12-3 or TRBV12-4; weak D call: TRBD2 (7 bases). What was sequenced was blood, either unsorted or a sorted T cell fraction (not recorded which). This receptor was identified in a male donor with ankylosing spondylitis or in good health (not recorded which). The CDR3 protein is CASSLLGGVEQYF. CDR3 coding DNA: TGTGCCAGCAGTTTATTAGGGGGGGTCGAGCAGTACTTC.